This TCR beta chain stems from a study of T cell changes during pregnancy in multiple sclerosis. This clone was seen more than once but under ten times. V was shortened by 1 base and J by 2 bases, with 6 bases between the two germline ends. There are 13 residues in the CDR3. The V gene's germline CDR1 is SQVTM and CDR2 ANQGSEA. Here immunoSEQ multiplex PCR was the method, and the copy in TCRdb shows in-frame clones only, minus some. Counted here are approximately 34,000 clones, approximately 90% occurring once; the ten biggest clones make up roughly 10%. The TCR was taken from a female donor with multiple sclerosis, enrolled in a pregnancy study. This specimen consisted of CD8+ T cells from peripheral blood mononuclear cells, obtained before pregnancy. The V gene is TRBV29-1, the J gene TRBJ2-1; tentatively, D is TRBD1 (5 bases). Here the CDR3 DNA reads TGCAGCGTTGAAGGGGGCCCCTACAATGAGCAGTTCTTC. It codes for CSVEGGPYNEQFF.